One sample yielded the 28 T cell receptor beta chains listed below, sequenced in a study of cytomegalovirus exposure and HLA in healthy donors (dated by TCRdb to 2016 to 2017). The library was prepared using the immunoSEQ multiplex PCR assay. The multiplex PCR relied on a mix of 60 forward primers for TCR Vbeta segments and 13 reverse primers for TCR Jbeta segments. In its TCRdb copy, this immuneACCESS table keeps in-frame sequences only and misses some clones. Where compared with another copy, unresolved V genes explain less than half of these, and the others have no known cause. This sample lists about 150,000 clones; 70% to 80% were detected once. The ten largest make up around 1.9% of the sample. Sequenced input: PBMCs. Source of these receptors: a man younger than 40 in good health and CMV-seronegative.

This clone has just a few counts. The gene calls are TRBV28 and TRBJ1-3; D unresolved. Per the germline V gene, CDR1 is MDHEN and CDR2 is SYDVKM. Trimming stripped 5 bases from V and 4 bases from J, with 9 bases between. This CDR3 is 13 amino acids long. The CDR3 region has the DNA TGTGCCAGCAGTCTAGAGGTGGGAAACACCATATATTTT. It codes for CASSLEVGNTIYF.

In DNA, the CDR3 is TGCGCCAGCAGCTTGGTAGGGGGCGATGAAAAACTGTTTTTT. Translation gives CASSLVGGDEKLFF. The V and J genes are TRBV5-1 and TRBJ1-4; TRBD1 aligns across 7 bases. The length of the CDR3 is 14 residues. Germline loops: CDR1 SGHRS, CDR2 YFSETQ. V was clipped by 0 bases and J by 6 bases; unmatched bases: 2.

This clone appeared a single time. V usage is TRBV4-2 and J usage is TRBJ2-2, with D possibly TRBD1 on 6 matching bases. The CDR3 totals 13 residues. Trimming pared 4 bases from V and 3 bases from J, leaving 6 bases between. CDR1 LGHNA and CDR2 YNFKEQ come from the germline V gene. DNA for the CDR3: TGTGCCAGCAGCCCAGGGGACACCGGGGAGCTGTTTTTT. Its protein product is CASSPGDTGELFF.

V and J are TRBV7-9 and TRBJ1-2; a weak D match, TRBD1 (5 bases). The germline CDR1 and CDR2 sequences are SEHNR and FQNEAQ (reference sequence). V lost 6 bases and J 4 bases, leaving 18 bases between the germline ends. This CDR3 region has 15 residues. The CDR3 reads CASSPTQTEPYGYTF. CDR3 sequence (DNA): TGTGCCAGCAGTCCGACCCAGACAGAACCCTATGGCTACACCTTC. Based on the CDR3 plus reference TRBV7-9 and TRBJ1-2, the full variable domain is DTGVSQNPRHKITKRGQNVTFRCDPISEHNRLYWYRQTLGQGPEFLTYFQNEAQLEKSRLLSDRFSAERPKGSFSTLEIQRTEQGDSAMYLCASSPTQTEPYGYTFGSGTRLTVV.

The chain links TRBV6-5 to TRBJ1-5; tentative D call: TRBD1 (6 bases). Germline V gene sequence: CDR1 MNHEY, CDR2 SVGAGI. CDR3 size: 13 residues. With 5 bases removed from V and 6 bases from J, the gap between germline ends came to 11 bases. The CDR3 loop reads CASSVAGAQPQHF. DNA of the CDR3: TGTGCCAGCAGTGTAGCAGGGGCTCAGCCCCAGCATTTT.

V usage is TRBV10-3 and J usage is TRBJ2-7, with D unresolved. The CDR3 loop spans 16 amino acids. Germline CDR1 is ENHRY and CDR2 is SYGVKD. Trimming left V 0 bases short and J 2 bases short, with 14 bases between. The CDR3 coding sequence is TGTGCCATCAGTGAGTCTTCCAGAAAACTAACCTACGAGCAGTACTTC. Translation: CAISESSRKLTYEQYF.

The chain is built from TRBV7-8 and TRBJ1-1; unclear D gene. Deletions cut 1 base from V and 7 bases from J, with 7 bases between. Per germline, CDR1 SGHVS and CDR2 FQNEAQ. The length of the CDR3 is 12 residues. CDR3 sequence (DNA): TGTGCCAGCAGCTTAGGCACGGGTGAAGCTTTCTTT. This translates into CASSLGTGEAFF. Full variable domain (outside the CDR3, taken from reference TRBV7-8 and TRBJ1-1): GAGVSQSPRYKVAKRGQDVALRCDPISGHVSLFWYQQALGQGPEFLTYFQNEAQLDKSGLPSDRFFAERPEGSVSTLKIQRTQQEDSAVYLCASSLGTGEAFFGQGTRLTVV.

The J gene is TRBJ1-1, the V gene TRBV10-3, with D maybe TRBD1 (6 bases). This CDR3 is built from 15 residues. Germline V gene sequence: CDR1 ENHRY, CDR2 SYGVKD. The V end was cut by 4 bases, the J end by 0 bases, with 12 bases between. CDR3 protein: CAISGDRYMNTEAFF. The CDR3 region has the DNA TGTGCCATCAGTGGCGACAGGTACATGAACACTGAAGCTTTCTTT.

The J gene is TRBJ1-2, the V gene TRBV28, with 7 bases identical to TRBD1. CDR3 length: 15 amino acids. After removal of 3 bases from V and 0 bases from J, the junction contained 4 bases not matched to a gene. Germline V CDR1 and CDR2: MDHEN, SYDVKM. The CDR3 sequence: CASSFPGTANYGYTF. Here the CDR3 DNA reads TGTGCCAGCAGTTTCCCCGGGACAGCTAACTATGGCTACACCTTC.

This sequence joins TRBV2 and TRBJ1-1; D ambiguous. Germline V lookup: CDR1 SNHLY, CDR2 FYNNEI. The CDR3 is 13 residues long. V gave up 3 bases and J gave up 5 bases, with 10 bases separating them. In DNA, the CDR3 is TGTGCCAGCAGTGAGGAGAGAGGGACTGAAGCTTTCTTT. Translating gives CASSEERGTEAFF.

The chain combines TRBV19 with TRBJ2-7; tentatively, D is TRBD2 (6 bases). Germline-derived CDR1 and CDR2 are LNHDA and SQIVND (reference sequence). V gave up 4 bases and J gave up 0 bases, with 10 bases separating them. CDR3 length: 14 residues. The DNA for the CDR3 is TGTGCCAGTAGTAGCGGGGAGAGCTCCTACGAGCAGTACTTC. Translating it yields CASSSGESSYEQYF.

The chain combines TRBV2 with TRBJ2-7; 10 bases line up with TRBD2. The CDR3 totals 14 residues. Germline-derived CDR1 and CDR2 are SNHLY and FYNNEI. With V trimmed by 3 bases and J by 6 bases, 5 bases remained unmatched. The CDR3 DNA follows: TGTGCCAGCAGTGAGGTAGCGGGGGGTTTCGAGCAGTACTTC. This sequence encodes CASSEVAGGFEQYF. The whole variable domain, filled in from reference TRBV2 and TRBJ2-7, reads EPEVTQTPSHQVTQMGQEVILRCVPISNHLYFYWYRQILGQKVEFLVSFYNNEISEKSEIFDDQFSVERPDGSNFTLKIRSTKLEDSAMYFCASSEVAGGFEQYFGPGTRLTVT.

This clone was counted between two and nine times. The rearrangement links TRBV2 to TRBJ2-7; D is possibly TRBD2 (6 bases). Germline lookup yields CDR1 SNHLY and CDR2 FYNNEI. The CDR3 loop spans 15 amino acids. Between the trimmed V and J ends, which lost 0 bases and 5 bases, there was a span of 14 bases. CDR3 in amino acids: CASSEAVGGSHEQYF. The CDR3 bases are TGTGCCAGCAGTGAAGCCGTCGGAGGGAGCCACGAGCAGTACTTC.

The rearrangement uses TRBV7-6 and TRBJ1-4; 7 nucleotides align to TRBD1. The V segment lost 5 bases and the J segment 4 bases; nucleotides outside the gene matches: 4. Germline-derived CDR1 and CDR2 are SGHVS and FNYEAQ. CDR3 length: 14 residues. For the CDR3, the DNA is TGTGCCAGCAGCCCGAGGGACAGTAATGAAAAACTGTTTTTT. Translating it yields CASSPRDSNEKLFF.

The CDR3 DNA reads TGTGCCAGCTCTATTCAGGGTTCTTTTAATTCACCCCTCCACTTT. It encodes CASSIQGSFNSPLHF. The rearrangement uses TRBV18 and TRBJ1-6, with D possibly being TRBD1 (5 bases). There are 15 residues in the CDR3. Germline V gene data show CDR1 as KGHSH and CDR2 as LQKENI. V was pared by 6 bases and J by 6 bases, with 15 bases between.

The CDR3 sequence is CASSFLGGFSSYEQYF. The CDR3 region has the DNA TGTGCCAGCAGCTTCCTCGGCGGGTTCAGCTCCTACGAGCAGTACTTC. The chain carries TRBV7-2 and TRBJ2-7; possibly TRBD2 for D (5 bases). The germline V gene has CDR1 SGHTA and CDR2 FQGNSA. The length of the CDR3 is 16 residues. Trimming cost V 3 bases and J 0 bases, with 15 bases left between them.

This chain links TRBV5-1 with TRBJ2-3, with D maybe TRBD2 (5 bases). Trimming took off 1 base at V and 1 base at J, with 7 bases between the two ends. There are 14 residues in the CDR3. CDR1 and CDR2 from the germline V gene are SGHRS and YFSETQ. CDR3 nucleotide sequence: TGCGCCAGCAGCTTGTGGGGAGGCACAGATACGCAGTATTTT. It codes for CASSLWGGTDTQYF.

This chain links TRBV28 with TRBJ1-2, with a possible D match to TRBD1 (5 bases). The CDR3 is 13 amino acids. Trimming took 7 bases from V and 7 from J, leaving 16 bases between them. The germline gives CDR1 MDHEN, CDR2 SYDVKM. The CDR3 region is CASTEAGHLGYTF. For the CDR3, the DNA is TGTGCCAGCACCGAAGCGGGGCACCTTGGCTACACCTTC.

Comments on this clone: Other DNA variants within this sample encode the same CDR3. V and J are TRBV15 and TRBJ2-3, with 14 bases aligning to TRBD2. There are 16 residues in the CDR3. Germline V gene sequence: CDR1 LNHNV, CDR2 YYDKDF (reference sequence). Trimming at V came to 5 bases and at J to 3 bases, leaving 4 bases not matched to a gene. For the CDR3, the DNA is TGTGCCACCAGCTCCCGACTAGCGGGGGGGACAGATACGCAGTATTTT. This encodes CATSSRLAGGTDTQYF. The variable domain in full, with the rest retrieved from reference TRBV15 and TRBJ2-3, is DAMVIQNPRYQVTQFGKPVTLSCSQTLNHNVMYWYQQKSSQAPKLLFHYYDKDFNNEADTPDNFQSRRPNTSFCFLDIRSPGLGDTAMYLCATSSRLAGGTDTQYFGPGTRLTVL.

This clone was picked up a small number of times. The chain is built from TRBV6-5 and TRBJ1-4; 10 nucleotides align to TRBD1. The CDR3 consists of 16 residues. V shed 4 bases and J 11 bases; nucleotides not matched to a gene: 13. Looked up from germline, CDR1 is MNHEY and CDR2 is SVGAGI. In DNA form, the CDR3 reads TGTGCCAGCAGTTCCGGGACAGGGGTAGTCTTAGGGAAACTGTTTTTT. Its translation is CASSSGTGVVLGKLFF.

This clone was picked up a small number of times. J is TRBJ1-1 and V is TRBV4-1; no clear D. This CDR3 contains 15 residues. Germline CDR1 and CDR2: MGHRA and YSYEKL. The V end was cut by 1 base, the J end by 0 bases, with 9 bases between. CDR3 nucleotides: TGCGCCAGCAGCCAAGCGGAGGGTTTGAACACTGAAGCTTTCTTT. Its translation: CASSQAEGLNTEAFF.

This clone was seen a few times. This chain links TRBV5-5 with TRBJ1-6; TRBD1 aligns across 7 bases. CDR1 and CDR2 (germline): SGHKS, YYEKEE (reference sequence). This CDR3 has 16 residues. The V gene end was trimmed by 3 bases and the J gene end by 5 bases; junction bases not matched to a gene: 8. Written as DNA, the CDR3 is TGTGCCAGCAGCTCACTCCCGGGACAGAATAATTCACCCCTCCACTTT. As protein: CASSSLPGQNNSPLHF.

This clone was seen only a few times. As DNA, the CDR3 is TGTGCCAGCAGTCCAGGGGGTCCTGAAGCTTTCTTT. Its translation is CASSPGGPEAFF. The rearrangement links TRBV27 to TRBJ1-1, with 7 bases matching TRBD1. The CDR3 is 12 residues long. V shed 5 bases and J 6 bases; nucleotides not matched to a gene: 3. CDR1 and CDR2 (germline): MNHEY, SMNVEV (reference sequence).

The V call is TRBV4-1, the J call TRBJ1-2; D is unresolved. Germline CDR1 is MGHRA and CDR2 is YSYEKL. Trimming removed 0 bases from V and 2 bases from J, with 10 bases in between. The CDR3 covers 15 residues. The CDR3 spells CASSQDHAVNYGYTF. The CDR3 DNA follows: TGCGCCAGCAGCCAAGATCACGCGGTCAACTATGGCTACACCTTC.

The CDR3 here is CASSPTATSGTDTQYF. The CDR3 DNA sequence: TGTGCCAGCAGCCCCACTGCGACTAGCGGAACAGATACGCAGTATTTT. The chain recombines TRBV7-2 with TRBJ2-3; 9 bases fit TRBD2. The CDR3 totals 16 residues. The ends lost 5 bases at V and 3 bases at J; junction bases unmatched: 9. Germline V gives CDR1 SGHTA, CDR2 FQGNSA.

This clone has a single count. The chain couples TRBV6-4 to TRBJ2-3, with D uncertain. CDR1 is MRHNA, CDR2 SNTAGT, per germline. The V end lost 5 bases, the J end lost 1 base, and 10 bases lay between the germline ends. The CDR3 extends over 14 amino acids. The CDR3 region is CASSPNPGTDTQYF. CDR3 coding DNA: TGTGCCAGCAGTCCGAACCCAGGCACAGATACGCAGTATTTT.

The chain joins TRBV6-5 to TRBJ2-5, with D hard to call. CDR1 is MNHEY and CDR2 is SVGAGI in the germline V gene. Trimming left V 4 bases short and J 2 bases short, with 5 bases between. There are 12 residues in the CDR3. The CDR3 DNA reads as TGTGCCAGCAGTTCGCAGCAAGAGACCCAGTACTTC. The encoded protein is CASSSQQETQYF.

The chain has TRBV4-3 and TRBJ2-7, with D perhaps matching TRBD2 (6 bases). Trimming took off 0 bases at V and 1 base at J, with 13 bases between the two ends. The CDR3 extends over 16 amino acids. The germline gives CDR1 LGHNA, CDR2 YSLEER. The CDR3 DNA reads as TGCGCCAGCAGCCAAGAGGCCCGGGGGAGTTCCTACGAGCAGTACTTC. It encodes CASSQEARGSSYEQYF.